A selection of T cell receptor beta chains follows, all from one sample in a study of blood T cell repertoires in COVID-19. Using immunoSEQ multiplex PCR, the repertoire was profiled, and TCRdb retains in-frame clones only, with some absent. The profile shows 500,000 or so clones, about 85% of them singletons. Material for sequencing was PBMCs or T cells enriched from blood (not recorded which). The receptors shown here come from a woman aged 18-29 years who had recovered from COVID-19. The CDR3 runs from the conserved cysteine through the conserved F or W. Fields, in order: clone size, J gene, V gene, D gene, CDR3 DNA, CDR3 protein. A D gene is named only where the DNA matches it firmly. Size tells how often a clone was seen (once, few, many) or the class of an expanded clone, and some rows leave it out.

>NA|TRBJ1-1|TRBV5-1|NA
TGCGCCAGCAGCAGAACCAGGAACACTGAAGCTTTCTTT
CASSRTRNTEAFF
>NA|TRBJ1-1|TRBV14|TRBD1
TGTGCCACCTTACCTTGGACAGGGCGTACTGAAGCTTTCTTT
CATLPWTGRTEAFF
>many|TRBJ2-7|TRBV28|TRBD2
TGTGCCAGCAGTTTCGAGGGGACGGGGGGCGAGCAGTACTTC
CASSFEGTGGEQYF
>NA|TRBJ2-7|TRBV28|TRBD1
TGTGCCAGCAGGTCCGGGACAGTTTACGAGCAGTACTTC
CASRSGTVYEQYF
>NA|TRBJ1-2|TRBV15|TRBD1
TGTGCCACCAGCAGAGATTTCAACAGGGGATTTTCTGTCCACACCTTC
CATSRDFNRGFSVHTF
>once|TRBJ1-6|TRBV7-2|NA
TGTGCCAGCAGCTTGGAGGGAAATTCACCCCTCCACTTT
CASSLEGNSPLHF
>NA|TRBJ1-6|TRBV7-9|TRBD1
TGTGCCAGCAGCAACCAGGACAGGAAACCCCTCCACTTT
CASSNQDRKPLHF
>NA|TRBJ1-2|TRBV30|TRBD1
TGTGCCTGGAGTGTCCAGGGGGCCTATGGCTACACCTTC
CAWSVQGAYGYTF
>NA|TRBJ1-2|TRBV19|NA
TGTGCCAGTAGTATGGGATTCGAGGAGGCGGGCTACACCTTC
CASSMGFEEAGYTF
>NA|TRBJ1-5|TRBV10-1|NA
TGCGCCAACTCAAATCAGCCCCAGCATTTT
CANSNQPQHF
>NA|TRBJ1-3|TRBV5-1|NA
TGCGCCAGCAGCTTGGGAGAATTGTTGGGCGACACCATATATTTT
CASSLGELLGDTIYF
>once|TRBJ1-1|TRBV5-8|TRBD1
TGTGCCAGCACCCATGAAGACAGGGGGTTTGAAGCTTTCTTT
CASTHEDRGFEAFF
>NA|TRBJ2-1|TRBV5-6|NA
TGTGCCAGCAGCTTGTGGGCAGCTCGGCATGAGCAGTTCTTC
CASSLWAARHEQFF
>NA|TRBJ2-7|TRBV3-1/TRBV3-2|TRBD1
TGTGCCAGCAGCCCGGCAGGGGGCGCGTACGAGCAGTACTTC
CASSPAGGAYEQYF
>NA|TRBJ2-7|TRBV7-2|NA
TGTGCCAGCAGCTTAAGGCTAGTCTACGAGCAGTACTTC
CASSLRLVYEQYF
>NA|TRBJ1-2|TRBV28|NA
TGTGCCAGCCGCCATGGTGTCCAGGGATATGGCTACACCTTC
CASRHGVQGYGYTF
>once|TRBJ1-2|TRBV7-9|TRBD1
TGTGCCAGCAGCTTCTTCGAGGGGGCTGATGGCTACACCTTC
CASSFFEGADGYTF
>NA|TRBJ2-7|TRBV30|TRBD1
TGTGCCTGGGGTCCACAGGGGGCGGCGAACTTC
CAWGPQGAANF
>NA|TRBJ1-2|TRBV21-1|NA
TGTGCCAGCAGCAAAGTTCCAGGGATCCCTTTGGAAGGCTACACCTTC
CASSKVPGIPLEGYTF
>NA|TRBJ1-2|TRBV12-5|NA
TGTGCTAGTGGTTTGGTGGAGGCAGGGGAACCGTCGGGGGGCTACACCTTC
CASGLVEAGEPSGGYTF
>NA|TRBJ2-5|TRBV5-1|NA
TGCGCCAGCAGCTTGGGTGACAGGCGGGAAGAGACCCAGTACTTC
CASSLGDRREETQYF
>NA|TRBJ1-6|TRBV6-4|TRBD1
TGTGCCAGCAGTGAGAACGTGGCAGGGGGCACATCTTCACCCCTCCACTTT
CASSENVAGGTSSPLHF
>few|TRBJ1-2|TRBV2|NA
TGTGCCAGCACTACTACGACGCGTAACTATGGCTACACCTTC
CASTTTTRNYGYTF
>few|TRBJ2-1|TRBV7-8|TRBD2
TGTGCCAGCAGCTTCGGACCGGGACTAGCGGGGGGCATGAGGGAGCAGTTCTTC
CASSFGPGLAGGMREQFF
>NA|TRBJ2-3|TRBV4-1|TRBD2
TGCGCCAGCAGCCAAAAGGGACTAGCGGGGGTCACAGATACGCAGTATTTT
CASSQKGLAGVTDTQYF
>NA|TRBJ1-3|TRBV9|NA
TGTGCCAGCAGCGTAGATAGGGGCCCCGGAAACACCATATATTTT
CASSVDRGPGNTIYF
>NA|TRBJ1-1|TRBV19|NA
TGTGCCAGTAGTATCGCATTAGGGGACACTGAAGCTTTCTTT
CASSIALGDTEAFF
>NA|TRBJ2-7|TRBV11-2|TRBD1
TGTGCCAGCAGCTTGGGACGAGGACAGGGGGCCAAATACGAGCAGTACTTC
CASSLGRGQGAKYEQYF
>NA|TRBJ1-3|TRBV7-2|NA
TGTGCCAGCAGCTTGGCTGCCAACACCATATATTTT
CASSLAANTIYF
>NA|TRBJ1-2|TRBV7-8|TRBD1
TGTGCCAGCGGCTCAGGGGGCGCCGGTAACTATGGCTACACCTTC
CASGSGGAGNYGYTF
>NA|TRBJ1-1|TRBV4-1|TRBD1
TGCGCCAGCAGACTCACAGGGGGGGTTGGGGCTTTCTTT
CASRLTGGVGAFF
>NA|TRBJ1-2|TRBV4-1|NA
TGCGCCAACCGAAGGGGGGGGGATAACTATGGCTACACCTTC
CANRRGGDNYGYTF
>NA|TRBJ2-3|TRBV6-2/TRBV6-3|TRBD2
TGTGCCAGCAGTAGAGCGGGGGGGCAAGATACGCAGTATTTT
CASSRAGGQDTQYF
>NA|TRBJ1-1|TRBV6-5|NA
TGTGCCAGCAGTATTCAGTCAAACACTGAAGCTTTCTTT
CASSIQSNTEAFF
>many|TRBJ2-7|TRBV7-9|NA
TGTGCCAGCACCTTCGGGACCCAGGCGGGGGAGCAGTACTTC
CASTFGTQAGEQYF
>NA|TRBJ1-6|TRBV12-3/TRBV12-4|NA
TGTGCCAGCAGTCCTGCGAGAAATTCACCCCTCCACTTT
CASSPARNSPLHF
>NA|TRBJ2-5|TRBV5-4|NA
TGTGCCAGCAGCTTAGAGGGCTACCAAGAGACCCAGTACTTC
CASSLEGYQETQYF
>NA|TRBJ1-1|TRBV19|TRBD1
TGTGCCAGTAGTAACGATTACGGGGCAGGGGGTCCGAACACTGAAGCTTTCTTT
CASSNDYGAGGPNTEAFF
>NA|TRBJ1-6|TRBV18|TRBD1
TGTGCCAGCTCCCCAAATGGACAGGGGGCCGGGGTGCCCCTCCACTTT
CASSPNGQGAGVPLHF
>NA|TRBJ2-1|TRBV9|NA
TGTGCCAGCAGCCCGTCGCAGGGGACCTACAATGAGCAGTTCTTC
CASSPSQGTYNEQFF
>NA|TRBJ2-1|TRBV5-4|NA
TGTGCCAGCAGCTTAAGGCTAGACGTGGACAATGAGCAGTTCTTC
CASSLRLDVDNEQFF